Each of the 32 T cell receptor beta chains below was sequenced from the same sample in a study of blood T cell repertoires in COVID-19. Clones were sequenced by immunoSEQ multiplex PCR, and TCRdb holds only the in-frame ones, with some missing. The profile covers around 62,000 clones, with around 93% appearing a single time and about 3% taken by the ten largest. The sequenced material came from peripheral blood. The receptors stem from an older man with active COVID-19.

CDR3 amino acids: CASSLEQPYHGELFF. CDR3 DNA: TGTGCCAGCAGCTTAGAACAACCATATCACGGGGAGCTGTTTTTT. The chain combines TRBV7-9 with TRBJ2-2; D remains ambiguous. From germline, CDR1 is SEHNR and CDR2 FQNEAQ (reference sequence). V shed 1 base and J shed 7 bases, with 13 bases lying between them. This CDR3 has 15 amino acids.

The chain uses TRBV11-3 and TRBJ1-3; D is undetermined. There are 15 residues in the CDR3. CDR1 is SGHNT, CDR2 YENEEA, per germline. V lost 5 bases to trimming and J lost 2 bases, with 13 bases between them. Written as DNA, the CDR3 is TGTGCCAGCAGCCCGGCCGAGAGGGCTGGAAACACCATATATTTT. Its protein is CASSPAERAGNTIYF.

The rearrangement joins TRBV18 to TRBJ1-5, with D possibly being TRBD1 (6 bases). Trimming took off 6 bases at V and 0 bases at J, with 21 bases between the two ends. Germline V gene sequence: CDR1 KGHSH, CDR2 LQKENI. This CDR3 is built from 18 residues. DNA for the CDR3: TGTGCCAGCTCCTTCGAGGGGGGGTACTCGCTTAGCAATCAGCCCCAGCATTTT. It is translated as CASSFEGGYSLSNQPQHF.

The rearrangement joins TRBV2 to TRBJ1-2; perhaps TRBD1 as D (5 bases). Looked up from germline, CDR1 is SNHLY and CDR2 is FYNNEI. Trimming took off 3 bases at V and 4 bases at J, with 21 bases between the two ends. This CDR3 has 17 residues. The chain's CDR3 is CASSETATVLGGYGYTF. The CDR3 nucleotides read TGTGCCAGCAGTGAGACGGCGACAGTCCTTGGCGGCTATGGCTACACCTTC.

The gene calls are TRBV27 and TRBJ2-3; D gene ambiguous. Per germline, CDR1 MNHEY and CDR2 SMNVEV (reference sequence). V was shortened by 6 bases and J by 3 bases, with 10 bases between the two germline ends. The CDR3 extends over 13 amino acids. CDR3 bases: TGTGCCAGCAGACGACTTGGAACAGATACGCAGTATTTT. It translates to CASRRLGTDTQYF.

The rearrangement links TRBV10-2 to TRBJ1-1, with 7 bases aligning to TRBD1. Trimming took 4 bases from V and 1 from J; bases not matched to a gene: 3. The CDR3 is 14 amino acids. From germline, CDR1 is WSHSY and CDR2 SAAADI. CDR3 bases: TGCGCCAGCAGTGGGCAGGGGGGGAACACTGAAGCTTTCTTT. It yields the protein CASSGQGGNTEAFF.

The chain couples TRBV12-3 or TRBV12-4 to TRBJ1-6; 7 bases are shared with TRBD1. The CDR3 contains 13 residues. After removal of 6 bases from V and 6 bases from J, the junction contained 2 bases not matched to a gene. In nucleotides, the CDR3 is TGTGCCAGCAGCGGGACAGCTAATTCACCCCTCCACTTT. Translation gives CASSGTANSPLHF.

V gene TRBV12-3 or TRBV12-4 combines with J gene TRBJ2-3; D uncertain. Trimming shortened V by 5 bases and J by 6 bases, and 9 bases separated the two germline ends. CDR3 length: 12 amino acids. The CDR3 DNA sequence: TGTGCCAGCAGTCCCACGAGGGATACGCAGTATTTT. Translation gives CASSPTRDTQYF.

The rearrangement uses TRBV28 and TRBJ2-1, with 13 bases aligning to TRBD2. The V gene's germline CDR1 is MDHEN and CDR2 SYDVKM. The CDR3 is 16 amino acids. V trimming: 5 bases; J trimming: 3 bases; junction bases outside the gene matches: 4. The CDR3 coding sequence is TGTGCCAGCAGTCCCCGACTAGCGGGGGGCTACAATGAGCAGTTCTTC. Protein product: CASSPRLAGGYNEQFF.

This clone is a singleton in its sample. The rearrangement uses TRBV5-1 and TRBJ2-2; the D is unclear. V was shortened by 3 bases and J by 5 bases, with 5 bases between the two germline ends. Germline lookup yields CDR1 SGHRS and CDR2 YFSETQ. This CDR3 is 12 amino acids long. The CDR3 nucleotides are TGCGCCAGCAGCTCCCTAACCGGGGAGCTGTTTTTT. It codes for CASSSLTGELFF.

V gene TRBV3-1 (or the pseudogene TRBV3-2) combines with J gene TRBJ2-2, with 8 bases that match TRBD2. The length of the CDR3 is 16 residues. Trimming removed 3 bases from V and 6 bases from J; junction bases left unmatched: 9. Germline CDR1 reads LGHDT; CDR2 reads YNNKEL (reference sequence). In DNA, the CDR3 is TGTGCCAGCAGCCAGGCCCCCGGGGGGGCGGCCGGGGAGCTGTTTTTT. Its translation: CASSQAPGGAAGELFF.

This chain connects TRBV11-1 to TRBJ2-3; D gene ambiguous. The CDR3 sequence is 15 residues long. V dropped 1 base and J dropped 6 bases, with 14 bases sitting between them. The V gene's germline CDR1 is SGHAT and CDR2 FQDESV (reference sequence). CDR3 sequence: CASSLVSPIRDTQYF. The CDR3 coding sequence is TGTGCCAGCAGCTTAGTATCACCCATCAGGGATACGCAGTATTTT.

The chain is built from TRBV3-1 (or the pseudogene TRBV3-2) and TRBJ1-1; no clear D. The CDR3 contains 13 residues. V dropped 4 bases and J dropped 6 bases, with 12 bases sitting between them. Germline values: CDR1 LGHDT, CDR2 YNNKEL (reference sequence). The CDR3 spells CASSPSPRAEAFF. The CDR3 bases are TGTGCCAGCAGCCCTTCCCCTCGGGCTGAAGCTTTCTTT.

The chain links TRBV5-1 to TRBJ1-1; perhaps TRBD1 as D (6 bases). The CDR3 is 15 amino acids. V was shortened by 7 bases and J by 4 bases, with 20 bases between the two germline ends. Germline lookup yields CDR1 SGHRS and CDR2 YFSETQ. For the CDR3, the DNA is TGCGCCAGCCGAAAGACACAGGGAAGTGGCACTGAAGCTTTCTTT. Protein sequence: CASRKTQGSGTEAFF.

V gene TRBV5-1 combines with J gene TRBJ2-3, with D perhaps matching TRBD2 (6 bases). The V and J ends lost 0 bases and 11 bases respectively, with 16 bases between them. This CDR3 region has 14 residues. Looked up from germline, CDR1 is SGHRS and CDR2 is YFSETQ. CDR3 amino acids: CASSLGQAAEGQYF. For the CDR3, the DNA is TGCGCCAGCAGCTTGGGGCAGGCGGCGGAGGGGCAGTATTTT.

The chain employs TRBV18 and TRBJ1-2; 9 positions match TRBD1. CDR1 KGHSH and CDR2 LQKENI come from the germline V gene. The CDR3 has 15 residues. V dropped 4 bases and J dropped 6; count of bases not matched to a gene: 9. The DNA for the CDR3 is TGTGCCAGCTCACGGAGCCCGGGACAGGGTAATGGCTACACCTTC. Residues: CASSRSPGQGNGYTF.

This clone was recorded once. The V call is TRBV5-6, the J call TRBJ2-1; D ambiguous. The CDR3 has 15 residues. Germline lookup yields CDR1 SGHDT and CDR2 YYEEEE. Trimming left V 2 bases short and J 6 bases short, with 15 bases between. The CDR3 loop reads CASSFTVFPANEQFF. The CDR3 DNA reads TGTGCCAGCAGCTTTACAGTGTTCCCGGCCAATGAGCAGTTCTTC.

This chain uses TRBV10-2 with TRBJ1-1, with TRBD1 matching over 8 bases. This CDR3 has 17 amino acids. Looked up from germline, CDR1 is WSHSY and CDR2 is SAAADI. After removal of 3 bases from V and 4 bases from J, the junction contained 13 bases not matched to a gene. CDR3 DNA sequence: TGCGCCAGCAGTGATTACACAGGGGGGGATGATAGCACTGAAGCTTTCTTT. Protein: CASSDYTGGDDSTEAFF.

The CDR3 DNA reads as TGTGCCAGCAGCTTAGGTGCCGCGGGCGGGGCTTTCTTT. Amino acids: CASSLGAAGGAFF. The rearrangement joins TRBV11-3 to TRBJ1-1; D unclear. The CDR3 extends over 13 amino acids. Trimming removed 1 base from V and 11 bases from J, with 14 bases in between. Germline V gene lookup returns CDR1 SGHNT and CDR2 YENEEA.

The chain carries TRBV5-1 and TRBJ2-5, with D possibly being TRBD1 (6 bases). V gave up 4 bases and J gave up 5 bases, with 12 bases separating them. The CDR3 has 13 residues. Germline V gives CDR1 SGHRS, CDR2 YFSETQ. CDR3 DNA sequence: TGCGCCAGCAGCAAGGACAGTGCGGAGACCCAGTACTTC. Protein product: CASSKDSAETQYF.

The table lists this clone with a count of one. In DNA, the CDR3 is TGTGCCAGCAGTCCACGACAGACCACCTACGAGCAGTACTTC. Translating gives CASSPRQTTYEQYF. The gene calls are TRBV6-5 and TRBJ2-7; a possible D gene is TRBD1 (5 bases). V lost 5 bases and J lost 2, with 13 bases in between. Germline CDR1 reads MNHEY; CDR2 reads SVGAGI. The CDR3 has 14 amino acids.

This chain uses TRBV5-6 with TRBJ1-4, with D tentatively TRBD1 (6 bases). The CDR3 extends over 16 amino acids. Germline CDR1 reads SGHDT; CDR2 reads YYEEEE. V lost 3 bases to trimming and J lost 11 bases, with 23 bases between them. The chain's CDR3 is CASSSWEGQLLGKLFF. CDR3 sequence (DNA): TGTGCCAGCAGCTCCTGGGAGGGACAACTCTTGGGTAAACTGTTTTTT.

The rearrangement uses TRBV11-3 and TRBJ2-2; D may be TRBD2 (7 bases). Germline V gives CDR1 SGHNT, CDR2 YENEEA. V lost 11 bases to trimming and J lost 2 bases, with 15 bases between them. This CDR3 region has 14 residues. CDR3 amino acids: CASRRGTNTGELFF. CDR3 sequence (DNA): TGTGCCTCCCGGCGGGGGACAAACACCGGGGAGCTGTTTTTT.

This clone was counted a few times. CDR3 nucleotide sequence: TGTGCCAGCAGTGTACGGGGGGGTTACGAGCAGTACGTC. This sequence encodes CASSVRGGYEQYV. V usage is TRBV27 and J usage is TRBJ2-7, with 8 bases matching TRBD2. The V gene end was trimmed by 5 bases and the J gene end by 4 bases; junction bases not matched to a gene: 4. Germline lookup yields CDR1 MNHEY and CDR2 SMNVEV (reference sequence). The CDR3 extends over 13 amino acids.

The V gene is TRBV5-5, the J gene TRBJ1-6, with a possible D match to TRBD1 (5 bases). CDR1 SGHKS and CDR2 YYEKEE come from the germline V gene (reference sequence). V lost 4 bases, J lost 6 bases, and 17 bases lay in between. The length of the CDR3 is 16 residues. CDR3 sequence reads: CASSPIPGGGNSPLHF. The CDR3 DNA is TGTGCCAGCAGCCCTATCCCGGGGGGTGGTAATTCACCCCTCCACTTT.

This clone occurred once. The same CDR3 arises from other DNA sequences in this sample as well. V is TRBV19 and J is TRBJ2-2, with 7 bases matching TRBD1. CDR3 length: 15 residues. Germline loops: CDR1 LNHDA, CDR2 SQIVND (reference sequence). Trimming cost V 4 bases and J 0 bases; bases outside gene matches: 2. CDR3 sequence: CASSTGTANTGELFF. CDR3 coding DNA: TGTGCCAGTAGTACCGGGACAGCGAACACCGGGGAGCTGTTTTTT.

The rearrangement joins TRBV5-6 to TRBJ2-6; TRBD1 matches at 7 bases. CDR1 and CDR2 from the germline V gene are SGHDT and YYEEEE. The CDR3 contains 17 residues. The ends lost 1 base at V and 4 bases at J; junction bases unmatched: 8. CDR3 residues: CASSLIQTGPGANVLTF. CDR3 nucleotide sequence: TGTGCCAGCAGCTTGATCCAGACAGGGCCCGGGGCCAACGTCCTGACTTTC.

The J gene is TRBJ1-1, the V gene TRBV9; no firm D call. V lost 0 bases to trimming and J lost 0 bases, with 6 bases between them. This CDR3 is built from 14 residues. The germline V gene encodes CDR1 SGDLS and CDR2 YYNGEE. CDR3: CASSVAQMNTEAFF. The CDR3 nucleotides read TGTGCCAGCAGCGTAGCGCAGATGAACACTGAAGCTTTCTTT.

V usage is TRBV18 and J usage is TRBJ2-2, with D tentatively TRBD1 (5 bases). CDR3 length equals 16 residues. Deletions cut 0 bases from V and 0 bases from J, with 8 bases between. Germline CDR1 is KGHSH and CDR2 is LQKENI. The CDR3 region has the DNA TGTGCCAGCTCACCACCCAGCAGGGCGAACACCGGGGAGCTGTTTTTT. Translation gives CASSPPSRANTGELFF.

This chain uses TRBV7-2 with TRBJ2-5; no definite D call. The CDR3 runs to 14 residues. Germline V gives CDR1 SGHTA, CDR2 FQGNSA. V shed 1 base and J shed 1 base, with 7 bases lying between them. This CDR3 reads CASSLVNFQETQYF. The CDR3 DNA reads TGTGCCAGCAGCTTAGTGAACTTCCAAGAGACCCAGTACTTC.

The chain links TRBV24-1 to TRBJ2-3, with 9 nucleotides matching TRBD1. The CDR3 extends over 16 amino acids. Germline V gene data show CDR1 as KGHDR and CDR2 as SFDVKD. J lost 6 bases, V lost 4 bases, and 10 bases had no gene match. This CDR3 reads CATSEAGTGNLDTQYF. DNA for the CDR3: TGTGCCACCAGTGAAGCCGGGACAGGGAATTTGGATACGCAGTATTTT.

The chain couples TRBV6-6 to TRBJ2-3, with 7 bases lining up with TRBD1. Germline trimming cut 6 bases from V and 0 bases from J; bases unmatched to any gene: 9. From germline, CDR1 is MNHNY and CDR2 SVGAGI (reference sequence). This CDR3 has 16 amino acids. The CDR3 coding sequence is TGTGCCAGCAGGGTTAGACAGGGATCTAGCACAGATACGCAGTATTTT. Protein product: CASRVRQGSSTDTQYF.